A single sample is the source of the 28 T cell receptor beta chains below, sequenced in a study of blood T cell repertoires in COVID-19. Sequencing was performed with immunoSEQ multiplex PCR; in TCRdb, only in-frame clones are kept and a portion is missing. Of approximately 40,000 clones in the sample, around 83% were seen once. The sample consisted of peripheral blood. The receptors stem from a woman between 55 and 75 years old with acute or convalescent COVID-19.

This chain joins TRBV5-1 and TRBJ1-2; D not certain. Per the germline V gene, CDR1 is SGHRS and CDR2 is YFSETQ. Between the trimmed V and J ends, which lost 0 bases and 2 bases, there was a span of 5 bases. This CDR3 is 13 amino acids long. The CDR3 DNA is TGCGCCAGCAGCTTGGACAAAAACTATGGCTACACCTTC. Translated, it gives CASSLDKNYGYTF.

The chain recombines TRBV15 with TRBJ2-5; TRBD2 aligns across 9 bases. The CDR3 is made up of 16 amino acids. Per germline, CDR1 LNHNV and CDR2 YYDKDF (reference sequence). The ends lost 6 bases at V and 5 bases at J; junction bases unmatched: 13. DNA of the CDR3: TGTGCCACCAGTCAGAGCGGGGGGCCCGTAGTGGAGACCCAGTACTTC. This codes for CATSQSGGPVVETQYF.

The chain recombines TRBV5-6 with TRBJ1-4, with D tentatively TRBD1 (5 bases). V dropped 1 base and J dropped 1 base, with 11 bases sitting between them. Per germline, CDR1 SGHDT and CDR2 YYEEEE. The CDR3 contains 16 residues. CDR3 in amino acids: CASSLSGAVTNEKLFF. The DNA for the CDR3 is TGTGCCAGCAGCTTGTCTGGGGCCGTAACTAATGAAAAACTGTTTTTT.

The J gene is TRBJ2-1, the V gene TRBV7-9; 8 bases map to TRBD2. CDR3 length equals 13 residues. V lost 1 base to trimming and J lost 9 bases; unmatched junction nucleotides: 2. Germline values: CDR1 SEHNR, CDR2 FQNEAQ (reference sequence). CDR3 loop: CASSLGLAFEQFF. Here the CDR3 DNA reads TGTGCCAGCAGCTTAGGACTAGCGTTTGAGCAGTTCTTC.

The chain recombines TRBV5-1 with TRBJ2-1; weak D call: TRBD2 (6 bases). Trimming pared 2 bases from V and 5 bases from J, leaving 17 bases between. CDR3 length: 16 residues. The germline V gene encodes CDR1 SGHRS and CDR2 YFSETQ. CDR3 sequence: CASSLTPGLPNNEQFF. CDR3 in DNA: TGCGCCAGCAGCTTAACTCCGGGACTGCCAAACAATGAGCAGTTCTTC.

The chain uses TRBV19 and TRBJ1-4; 10 bases are shared with TRBD1. Germline V CDR1 and CDR2: LNHDA, SQIVND (reference sequence). V was pared by 7 bases and J by 8 bases, with 1 base of the junction left unmatched. This CDR3 comprises 12 residues. CDR3 bases: TGTGCCAGTAAGGGACAGGGGGAAAAACTGTTTTTT. This codes for CASKGQGEKLFF.

The V gene is TRBV18, the J gene TRBJ1-2; TRBD1 is a possible D gene (5 bases). Germline loops: CDR1 KGHSH, CDR2 LQKENI. The CDR3 loop spans 12 amino acids. Trimming stripped 6 bases from V and 6 bases from J, with 11 bases between. CDR3 bases: TGTGCCAGCTCGGGGCAACGGGATGGCTACACCTTC. Translating gives CASSGQRDGYTF.

This chain joins TRBV11-2 and TRBJ1-1; a possible D gene is TRBD1 (5 bases). The CDR3 extends over 15 amino acids. The germline V gene has CDR1 SGHAT and CDR2 FQNNGV. The V end was cut by 5 bases, the J end by 4 bases, with 17 bases between. The CDR3 DNA follows: TGTGCCAGCAGCCCTGACGCCTTCGGGGGCACTGAAGCTTTCTTT. Its translation: CASSPDAFGGTEAFF.

The chain couples TRBV4-1 to TRBJ2-5; D call uncertain. Trimming removed 0 bases from V and 5 bases from J, with 13 bases in between. The CDR3 is made up of 15 amino acids. Germline V lookup: CDR1 MGHRA, CDR2 YSYEKL. In nucleotides, the CDR3 is TGCGCCAGCAGCCAAGAGATAACACCCGGGGAGACCCAGTACTTC. This sequence encodes CASSQEITPGETQYF.

The V call is TRBV24-1, the J call TRBJ1-5; D is unresolved. Trimming cost V 4 bases and J 5 bases, with 5 bases left between them. Germline CDR1 is KGHDR and CDR2 is SFDVKD. This CDR3 region has 12 residues. CDR3 nucleotides: TGTGCCACCAGTGACCAGGATCAGCCCCAGCATTTT. This translates into CATSDQDQPQHF.

The J gene is TRBJ1-3, the V gene TRBV10-3; no definite D call. The CDR3 runs to 15 residues. Trimming removed 6 bases from V and 2 bases from J, with 14 bases in between. Germline values: CDR1 ENHRY, CDR2 SYGVKD. Written as DNA, the CDR3 is TGTGCCATCAGCCAACCCCCCTACCCTGGAAACACCATATATTTT. Protein: CAISQPPYPGNTIYF.

The V and J genes are TRBV2 and TRBJ2-3, with D perhaps TRBD2 (6 bases). The CDR3 is made up of 15 amino acids. With 8 bases removed from V and 2 bases from J, the gap between germline ends came to 17 bases. Germline loops: CDR1 SNHLY, CDR2 FYNNEI. This chain's CDR3 is CASRRDDISTDTQYF. The CDR3 bases are TGTGCCAGCCGGAGGGACGACATATCCACAGATACGCAGTATTTT.

V and J are TRBV29-1 and TRBJ2-7; TRBD1 might be the D (6 bases). Germline V gene data show CDR1 as SQVTM and CDR2 as ANQGSEA. Trimming removed 7 bases from V and 7 bases from J, with 14 bases in between. CDR3 size: 11 residues. The CDR3 nucleotides read TGCAGCGGAACCACAGGGTTAGAGCAGTACTTC. It codes for CSGTTGLEQYF.

V and J are TRBV28 and TRBJ1-2, with TRBD1 matching over 7 bases. The CDR3 is made up of 14 amino acids. Germline lookup yields CDR1 MDHEN and CDR2 SYDVKM. The trim removed 3 bases at V and 0 bases at J, leaving 1 base unmatched. CDR3 sequence reads: CASSFQGANYGYTF. The CDR3 region has the DNA TGTGCCAGCAGTTTCCAGGGGGCTAACTATGGCTACACCTTC.

Comments on this clone: The sample holds other DNA sequences that translate to the same CDR3. The chain couples TRBV10-2 to TRBJ1-5, with D perhaps matching TRBD1 (5 bases). Trimming stripped 4 bases from V and 7 bases from J, with 11 bases between. This CDR3 has 13 residues. The germline V gene has CDR1 WSHSY and CDR2 SAAADI. CDR3 sequence (DNA): TGCGCCAGCAGTGGGGGGGTAGGCCAGCCCCAGCATTTT. Translating it yields CASSGGVGQPQHF.

The genes are TRBV5-6 and TRBJ2-5; 7 bases align to TRBD2. There are 13 residues in the CDR3. The V segment lost 3 bases and the J segment 5 bases; nucleotides outside the gene matches: 4. CDR1 is SGHDT, CDR2 YYEEEE, per germline. CDR3 DNA: TGTGCCAGCAGCTGGAGCGGGACTGAGACCCAGTACTTC. It encodes CASSWSGTETQYF.

The genes are TRBV28 and TRBJ1-4; D ambiguous. The CDR3 loop spans 14 amino acids. CDR1 and CDR2 (germline): MDHEN, SYDVKM. V lost 3 bases and J lost 5, with 10 bases in between. CDR3 DNA: TGTGCCAGCAGTTTCGGGAGGTTCAATGAAAAACTGTTTTTT. Its translation: CASSFGRFNEKLFF.

CDR3 residues: CASSWDRKMDSPLHF. CDR3 nucleotides: TGTGCCAGCAGTTGGGACAGGAAGATGGATTCACCCCTCCACTTT. The chain carries TRBV6-5 and TRBJ1-6; the match to TRBD1 covers 8 bases. Trimming removed 4 bases from V and 8 bases from J; junction bases left unmatched: 7. This CDR3 is 15 amino acids long. Germline CDR1 is MNHEY and CDR2 is SVGAGI.

This clone appeared a few times. The chain has TRBV3-1 (or the pseudogene TRBV3-2) and TRBJ2-2; 8 nucleotides agree with TRBD2. Trimming at V came to 0 bases and at J to 0 bases, leaving 21 bases not matched to a gene. The CDR3 has 23 residues. CDR1 LGHDT and CDR2 YNNKEL come from the germline V gene (reference sequence). The CDR3 sequence: CASSQDLRRNLGLAGSNTGELFF. The CDR3 DNA reads as TGTGCCAGCAGCCAAGATCTTCGACGGAATCTCGGGTTAGCGGGATCGAACACCGGGGAGCTGTTTTTT.

The rearrangement links TRBV14 to TRBJ2-3; D is undetermined. CDR1 and CDR2 from the germline V gene are SGHDN and FVKESK. Between the trimmed V and J ends, which lost 0 bases and 5 bases, there was a span of 9 bases. This CDR3 region has 14 residues. CDR3 sequence (DNA): TGTGCCAGCAGCCAAGACTTCGAGAGAGATACGCAGTATTTT. Translating gives CASSQDFERDTQYF.

A remark on this clone: Mismatch with germline at one junction end may stem from a read error. The gene calls are TRBV5-1 and TRBJ1-6; D is undetermined. The CDR3 sequence is 15 residues long. Germline V gene lookup returns CDR1 SGHRS and CDR2 YFSETQ. The CDR3 nucleotides read TGCGCCAACAGCTTGACGGCGTCGGGGAATTCACCCCTCCACTTT. Protein product: CANSLTASGNSPLHF. Drawing the rest from reference TRBV5-1 and TRBJ1-6, the complete variable domain is KAGVTQTPRYLIKTRGQQVTLSCSPISGHRSVSWYQQTPGQGLQFLFEYFSETQRNKGNFPGRFSGRQFSNSRSEMNVSTLELGDSALYLCANSLTASGNSPLHFGNGTRLTVT.

This chain joins TRBV7-9 and TRBJ2-1; 9 nucleotides align to TRBD1. The germline V gene has CDR1 SEHNR and CDR2 FQNEAQ (reference sequence). CDR3 length equals 14 residues. J gave up 9 bases and V 5 bases, and 8 bases lay outside the gene matches. CDR3 sequence reads: CASSPTGGLGEQFF. The CDR3 DNA follows: TGTGCCAGCAGCCCGACAGGGGGTTTAGGTGAGCAGTTCTTC.

This chain uses TRBV28 with TRBJ2-6; TRBD2 aligns across 15 bases. Germline V gives CDR1 MDHEN, CDR2 SYDVKM. Trimming took 6 bases from V and 3 from J; bases not matched to a gene: 6. The CDR3 totals 18 residues. The CDR3 nucleotides read TGTGCCAGCAGCAGGACTAGCGGGGGGGCGTATGGGGCCAACGTCCTGACTTTC. Its translation is CASSRTSGGAYGANVLTF.

This chain uses TRBV6-5 with TRBJ1-2; D is possibly TRBD1 (5 bases). The length of the CDR3 is 14 residues. V was pared by 8 bases and J by 1 base, with 14 bases between. CDR1 is MNHEY, CDR2 SVGAGI, per germline. The CDR3 protein is CASGSRGGNYGYTF. In DNA, the CDR3 is TGTGCCAGCGGGAGTCGGGGGGGTAACTATGGCTACACCTTC.

This clone was observed a handful of times. V gene TRBV28 combines with J gene TRBJ2-7, with D maybe TRBD1 (6 bases). The CDR3 is 14 amino acids. The germline gives CDR1 MDHEN, CDR2 SYDVKM. Trimming removed 6 bases at V and 0 bases at J, with 12 bases between. In nucleotides, the CDR3 is TGTGCCAGCAGCCCACAGGGAAGCTCCTACGAGCAGTACTTC. Amino acids: CASSPQGSSYEQYF.

This clone showed up just once. The chain has TRBV19 and TRBJ2-4, with D hard to call. The CDR3 loop spans 13 amino acids. The V end lost 4 bases, the J end lost 2 bases, and 6 bases lay between the germline ends. Germline V gene data show CDR1 as LNHDA and CDR2 as SQIVND (reference sequence). The CDR3 loop reads CASSSGPKNIQYF. CDR3 nucleotides: TGTGCCAGTAGTAGCGGCCCCAAAAACATTCAGTACTTC.

The chain joins TRBV19 to TRBJ2-5, with 9 positions matching TRBD2. The CDR3 covers 18 residues. V was pared by 0 bases and J by 5 bases, with 13 bases of the junction left unmatched. Germline CDR1 LNHDA, CDR2 SQIVND (reference sequence). The CDR3 sequence: CASSIDLAGGLHVETQYF. CDR3 bases: TGTGCCAGTAGTATAGATCTCGCGGGGGGGCTTCATGTGGAGACCCAGTACTTC.

The rearrangement links TRBV2 to TRBJ2-3; 11 nucleotides match TRBD2. V lost 6 bases and J lost 2; bases outside the gene matches: 10. Germline-derived CDR1 and CDR2 are SNHLY and FYNNEI. The CDR3 sequence is 17 residues long. The CDR3 DNA sequence: TGTGCCAGCAGGGATCCGGGACTAGCGGAGAACACAGATACGCAGTATTTT. Translating it yields CASRDPGLAENTDTQYF.